This T cell receptor (beta chain) was obtained from a study of T cell responses to AZD1222 COVID-19 vaccine. Notes on the study in general: At baseline, seropositivity was found in only six AZD1222 recipients.

About this clone itself: Its antigen is still unknown.

Sequenced by immunoSEQ multiplex PCR; TCRdb stores in-frame clones only, minus some. The repertoire holds approximately 98,000 clones, with around 84% as singletons. V lost 3 bases, J lost 5 bases, and 17 bases lay in between. The germline gives CDR1 LNHDA, CDR2 SQIVND (reference sequence). The length of the CDR3 is 16 residues. The sample here was peripheral blood, taken on day 0 of AZD1222 vaccination. This TCR was recovered from an adult in good health. This sequence joins TRBV19 and TRBJ1-5; maybe TRBD1 (5 bases). The CDR3 DNA reads TGTGCCAGTAGTATTTGGGGCGGTCGGGCGGATCAGCCCCAGCATTTT. This codes for CASSIWGGRADQPQHF.